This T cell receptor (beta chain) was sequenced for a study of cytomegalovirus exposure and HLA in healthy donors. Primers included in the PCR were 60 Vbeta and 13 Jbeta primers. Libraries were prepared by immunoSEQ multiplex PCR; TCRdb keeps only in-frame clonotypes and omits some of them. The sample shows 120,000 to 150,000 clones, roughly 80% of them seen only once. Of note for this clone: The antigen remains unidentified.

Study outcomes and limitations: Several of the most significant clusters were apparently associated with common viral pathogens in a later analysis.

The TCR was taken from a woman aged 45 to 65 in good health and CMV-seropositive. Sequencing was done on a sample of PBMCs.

The CDR3: CATSSGVDSGANVLTF. The CDR3 DNA sequence: TGTGCCACCAGCAGTGGTGTAGACTCTGGGGCCAACGTCCTGACTTTC. The rearrangement links TRBV15 to TRBJ2-6; D is unclear. V shed 3 bases and J shed 0 bases, with 9 bases lying between them. Germline V gene sequence: CDR1 LNHNV, CDR2 YYDKDF (reference sequence). The CDR3 is 16 residues long.